This T cell receptor beta chain was retrieved from a study of graft-versus-host responses after intestinal transplantation. Study context: Transplant recipients had multivisceral, liver-intestinal, or isolated intestinal grafts.

Concerning this clone: Its antigen is not known.

Generated by immunoSEQ multiplex PCR, the TCRdb table keeps only in-frame clones and is missing some. The repertoire holds roughly 110,000 clones, with 80% to 90% as singletons. Germline assignment: CDR1 MRHNA and CDR2 SNTAGT. The trim removed 6 bases at V and 4 bases at J, leaving 9 bases unmatched. This CDR3 spans 14 amino acids. Study results and caveats: Among recipient marrow samples, GvH clones were found; some appeared first in ileum or blood. Some patients had graft-donor T cell macrochimerism, and their allografts showed high graft-versus-host to host-versus-graft clonal ratios. After transplant, early declines in HvG clones were associated with peak levels of circulating GvH clones.

The clonotype was recovered from a human donor who was the organ donor for an intestinal transplant. The rearrangement links TRBV6-4 to TRBJ2-7, with 7 bases lining up with TRBD2. Specimen: unstimulated CD4+ T cells sorted from spleen or lymph node cells, collected before transplant. This CDR3 is CASSRQAGEYEQYF. In nucleotides, the CDR3 is TGTGCCAGCAGCCGTCAGGCGGGAGAATACGAGCAGTACTTC.